This T cell receptor beta chain was sequenced in a study of OX40 agonist ivuxolimab in advanced cancers. Across the study: Among those enrolled, mean age was roughly 62 years (range about 20 to 79) and 82.7% were male. Eligibility rules accepted prior anti-PD-1, anti-PD-L1 or anti-CTLA-4 therapy, and approximately 40% had some. Notes on the study in general: Among the least clonally expanded were partial responders at 0.1-3.0 mg/kg.

V shed 5 bases and J 3 bases; nucleotides not matched to a gene: 2. In germline, CDR1 is PRHDT, CDR2 FYEKMQ (reference sequence). The CDR3 length is 14 residues. The data were produced by immunoSEQ multiplex PCR, yet TCRdb's version contains in-frame clones alone and is incomplete. Of approximately 66,000 clones listed, 70% to 90% are singletons. This clone has just a few counts. As yet, its antigen is unknown. This sequence joins TRBV13 and TRBJ2-7; 12 bases are a match to TRBD2. The sequencing here drew on CD4+ or CD8+ T cells sorted from blood, taken in a trial of the OX40 agonist ivuxolimab. The receptor comes from an adult with an advanced solid tumor such as melanoma, head and neck, liver or kidney cancer. The chain's CDR3 is CASSQLAGGYEQYF. CDR3 sequence (DNA): TGTGCCAGCAGCCAACTAGCGGGGGGCTACGAGCAGTACTTC.